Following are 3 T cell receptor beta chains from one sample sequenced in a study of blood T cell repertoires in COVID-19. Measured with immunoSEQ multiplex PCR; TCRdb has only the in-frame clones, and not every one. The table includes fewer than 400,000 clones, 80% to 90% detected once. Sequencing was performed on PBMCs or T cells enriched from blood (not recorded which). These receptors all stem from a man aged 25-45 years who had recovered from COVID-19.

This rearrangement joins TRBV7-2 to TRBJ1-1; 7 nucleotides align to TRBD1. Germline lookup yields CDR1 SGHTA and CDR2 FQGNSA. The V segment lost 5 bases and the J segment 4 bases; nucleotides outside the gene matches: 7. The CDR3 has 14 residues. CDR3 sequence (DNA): TGTGCCAGCAGCCTTTTGACAGGGAGCACTGAAGCTTTCTTT. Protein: CASSLLTGSTEAFF.

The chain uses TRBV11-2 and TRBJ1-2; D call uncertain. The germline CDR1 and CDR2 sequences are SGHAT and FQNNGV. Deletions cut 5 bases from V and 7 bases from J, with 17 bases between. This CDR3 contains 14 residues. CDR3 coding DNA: TGTGCCAGCAGCGCCTCCGTTAATGCGGGTGGCTACACCTTC. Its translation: CASSASVNAGGYTF.

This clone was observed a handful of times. The CDR3 nucleotides read TGTGCCAGCAGTTATCAGCAGTTGCGGGGCGATTCACCCCTCCACTTT. Its translation is CASSYQQLRGDSPLHF. V is TRBV6-5 and J is TRBJ1-6; weak D call: TRBD1 (5 bases). This CDR3 region has 16 residues. The V end was cut by 3 bases, the J end by 8 bases, with 17 bases between. CDR1 and CDR2 from the germline V gene are MNHEY and SVGAGI.